This T cell receptor (beta chain) was documented in a study of blood T cell repertoires in COVID-19. Germline loops: CDR1 SGHAT, CDR2 FQNNGV. This CDR3 has 15 amino acids. Trimming took off 8 bases at V and 3 bases at J, with 16 bases between the two ends. Repertoires were generated with immunoSEQ multiplex PCR, while TCRdb's copy carries only in-frame clones and drops some. This repertoire shows under 200,000 clones, 75% to 85% found once; its top ten account for about 7.8%. The chain couples TRBV11-2 to TRBJ1-4, with a weak D call TRBD1 (6 bases). This TCR derives from a woman aged 60-70 years with COVID-19, enrolled during active disease. The sequencing input was peripheral blood. CDR3 amino acids: CASQSAGGPNEKLFF. For the CDR3, the DNA is TGTGCCAGCCAGTCCGCGGGGGGCCCTAATGAAAAACTGTTTTTT.